Listed here are 16 T cell receptor beta chains from one sample, sequenced in a study of cytomegalovirus exposure and HLA in healthy donors. The PCR was carried out with 60 Vbeta primers and 13 Jbeta primers. Data came from immunoSEQ multiplex PCR; TCRdb stores just in-frame clones and leaves some out. This sample carries 35,000 to 45,000 clones, 40% to 60% of them seen once, and the ten largest clones take about 12%. The sequencing sample was made of PBMCs. Every receptor here comes from a human donor in good health.

This clone has a handful of counts. V is TRBV6-5 and J is TRBJ2-7, with 10 nucleotides matching TRBD2. Germline V gene data show CDR1 as MNHEY and CDR2 as SVGAGI. Trimming took 5 bases from V and 3 from J; bases not matched to a gene: 7. This CDR3 is built from 15 residues. The CDR3 nucleotides read TGTGCCAGCAGTCCTCCTGCTAGCGGGGGCTACGAGCAGTACTTC. Its translation is CASSPPASGGYEQYF.

This clone was recorded only once. The CDR3 DNA sequence: TGCGCCAGCAGCCAAGCGTCCGGCGGGAGACTCTCCTACGAGCAGTACTTC. Its protein product is CASSQASGGRLSYEQYF. This chain joins TRBV4-1 and TRBJ2-5, with 7 bases identical to TRBD2. Judging by the DNA end, TRBJ2-7 fits better; the J call may be wrong. This CDR3 is 17 amino acids long. CDR1 is MGHRA and CDR2 is YSYEKL in the germline V gene.

The chain joins TRBV4-3 to TRBJ2-7, with a possible D match to TRBD2 (6 bases). V was cut by 5 bases and J by 3 bases, with 17 bases left in between. CDR3 size: 15 residues. The germline CDR1 and CDR2 sequences are LGHNA and YSLEER. The CDR3 spells CASSKEGHGYYEQYF. CDR3 in DNA: TGCGCCAGCAGCAAGGAGGGCCACGGGTACTACGAGCAGTACTTC.

The chain couples TRBV6-5 to TRBJ2-7; D perhaps matches TRBD1 (5 bases). The CDR3 loop spans 15 amino acids. Germline V CDR1 and CDR2: MNHEY, SVGAGI. V was clipped by 0 bases and J by 2 bases, with 11 bases between them. Here the CDR3 reads CASSYSTGPPYEQYF. The CDR3 nucleotides are TGTGCCAGCAGTTACTCCACAGGCCCTCCCTACGAGCAGTACTTC.

V gene TRBV28 combines with J gene TRBJ2-1, with TRBD1 as a possible D gene (6 bases). V lost 3 bases, J lost 4 bases, and 7 bases lay in between. Looked up from germline, CDR1 is MDHEN and CDR2 is SYDVKM. CDR3 length: 13 amino acids. This chain's CDR3 is CASSLDSYNEQFF. CDR3 DNA: TGTGCCAGCAGTTTGGACAGTTACAATGAGCAGTTCTTC.

The chain uses TRBV5-5 and TRBJ2-3; no clear D gene. CDR1 is SGHKS and CDR2 is YYEKEE in the germline V gene (reference sequence). The CDR3 loop spans 17 amino acids. Deletions cut 6 bases from V and 3 bases from J, with 23 bases between. Here the CDR3 reads CASMMPIVSTSTDTQYF. CDR3 bases: TGTGCCAGCATGATGCCAATAGTGTCTACGTCGACAGATACGCAGTATTTT.

The chain is built from TRBV19 and TRBJ1-5; D perhaps matches TRBD1 (6 bases). This CDR3 has 15 amino acids. Per the germline V gene, CDR1 is LNHDA and CDR2 is SQIVND (reference sequence). V was clipped by 5 bases and J by 0 bases, with 11 bases between them. The CDR3 is CASSPWTVSNQPQHF. DNA for the CDR3: TGTGCCAGTAGTCCTTGGACAGTTAGCAATCAGCCCCAGCATTTT.

CDR3 DNA sequence: TGTGCCAGCAGTTACACTGGCACTGAAGCTTTCTTT. This translates into CASSYTGTEAFF. V and J are TRBV6-6 and TRBJ1-1; no clear D. The CDR3 length is 12 residues. The V end was cut by 2 bases, the J end by 4 bases, with 5 bases between. The germline gives CDR1 MNHNY, CDR2 SVGAGI (reference sequence).

The V gene is TRBV10-3, the J gene TRBJ2-1; no clear D. Trimming pared 2 bases from V and 2 bases from J, leaving 4 bases between. This CDR3 has 13 amino acids. Germline V CDR1 and CDR2: ENHRY, SYGVKD. The chain's CDR3 is CAISEPAYNEQFF. CDR3 DNA: TGTGCCATCAGTGAGCCCGCCTACAATGAGCAGTTCTTC.

The chain joins TRBV11-1 to TRBJ2-2; TRBD1 aligns across 11 bases. V gave up 7 bases and J gave up 6 bases; unmatched junction bases: 16. This CDR3 is 18 amino acids long. CDR1 SGHAT and CDR2 FQDESV come from the germline V gene (reference sequence). The chain's CDR3 is CASIPNAWGQGVSGELFF. The DNA of the CDR3 is TGTGCCAGCATCCCGAACGCCTGGGGACAGGGGGTATCCGGGGAGCTGTTTTTT.

As regards this clone: At one of its ends the junction is not consistent with the germline gene, which may arise from a read error. The chain couples TRBV6-6 to TRBJ2-4, with TRBD1 identical over 7 bases. Germline CDR1 reads MNHNY; CDR2 reads SVGAGI (reference sequence). This CDR3 is built from 15 residues. The CDR3 DNA reads as TGTGCCAGCGGTTATTCATCTCCACAGGGGAACATTCAGTACTTC. It codes for CASGYSSPQGNIQYF.

The chain's CDR3 is CASSPPIGTGGRSGYTF. CDR3 bases: TGCGCCAGCAGCCCCCCTATTGGGACAGGGGGCCGGAGTGGCTACACCTTC. This sequence joins TRBV4-3 and TRBJ1-2; 12 bases fit TRBD1. CDR3 length: 17 amino acids. CDR1 is LGHNA, CDR2 YSLEER, per germline. V shed 4 bases, J shed 7 bases, and the junction held 13 bases outside the gene matches.

The chain links TRBV27 to TRBJ1-3, with D maybe TRBD1 (5 bases). V was shortened by 10 bases and J by 0 bases, with 16 bases between the two germline ends. The CDR3 contains 15 residues. In germline, CDR1 is MNHEY, CDR2 SMNVEV (reference sequence). In DNA form, the CDR3 reads TGTGCCACCCGCCGGGACTTATCCTCTGGAAACACCATATATTTT. The encoded protein is CATRRDLSSGNTIYF.

The chain uses TRBV28 and TRBJ1-2; TRBD1 matches 10 bases. V gave up 3 bases and J gave up 3 bases; unmatched junction bases: 4. CDR1 is MDHEN, CDR2 SYDVKM, per germline. There are 15 residues in the CDR3. CDR3 protein: CASSLGTGDDYGYTF. CDR3 DNA sequence: TGTGCCAGCAGTTTGGGGACAGGGGATGACTATGGCTACACCTTC.

This clone occurred a few times. The V and J genes are TRBV9 and TRBJ2-1; 9 bases align to TRBD2. This CDR3 spans 15 amino acids. The junction had 3 bases not matched to a gene; V was cut back by 0 bases and J by 5 bases. Germline CDR1 and CDR2: SGDLS and YYNGEE. CDR3 in amino acids: CASSVGLADDNEQFF. The CDR3 bases are TGTGCCAGCAGCGTAGGACTAGCGGATGACAATGAGCAGTTCTTC.

This clone was counted between two and nine times. The rearrangement uses TRBV28 and TRBJ1-1; a possible D gene is TRBD1 (5 bases). CDR3 length: 14 residues. Germline CDR1 reads MDHEN; CDR2 reads SYDVKM. Trimming took 6 bases from V and 1 from J, leaving 12 bases between them. The CDR3 here is CASSRVTGNTEAFF. The CDR3 region has the DNA TGTGCCAGCAGCCGGGTCACAGGGAACACTGAAGCTTTCTTT. Full variable domain (rest looked up from reference TRBV28 and TRBJ1-1): DVKVTQSSRYLVKRTGEKVFLECVQDMDHENMFWYRQDPGLGLRLIYFSYDVKMKEKGDIPEGYSVSREKKERFSLILESASTNQTSMYLCASSRVTGNTEAFFGQGTRLTVV.